Here is one T cell receptor beta chain with its context. Its antigen specificity is not known. No base quality values were provided; no much bigger clone lies one nucleotide off. The trial excluded patients who had a history of autoimmune disease or were on systemic immunosuppression. Peripheral blood for TCR sequencing was drawn from every dose cohort at baseline, at cycle 4 day 1 and at cycle 7 day 1. Samples came from an open-label, multicenter, first-in-human phase I dose-escalation trial of ivuxolimab. Adults with locally advanced or metastatic melanoma, renal cell, hepatocellular, or head and neck squamous cell carcinoma were enrolled in the trial. Before TCR sequencing, CD4+ and CD8+ T cells were separately sorted from peripheral blood. CDR1 and CDR2, looked up from the germline V gene, are ENHRY and SYGVKD. Taken from cysteine to phenylalanine, the CDR3 has 15 residues. Of the read, only the CDR3 DNA is kept; its 45 bases are in frame from base 1. V lost 5 bases and J lost 4 bases; the stretch between them is 18 bases long.

These data are taken from a study of OX40 agonist ivuxolimab in advanced cancers. With regard to the full study: Ivuxolimab was an agonistic, fully human IgG2 monoclonal antibody directed against OX40 (CD134), a costimulatory receptor. Intravenous ivuxolimab was administered to patients every 2 weeks at six dose levels: 0.01, 0.1, 0.3, 1.5, 3 and 10 mg/kg. Of the 50 or so patients in dose escalation, approximately 20 had hepatocellular carcinoma, about 15 had melanoma, 9 had renal cell carcinoma and 9 had head and neck cancer. The dose-escalation cohort was 82.7% male with a mean age of about 58 years, ranging from about 20 to 80. Patients were allowed to have had prior anti-PD-1, anti-PD-L1 or anti-CTLA-4 therapy, and roughly 40% of the dose-escalation patients had previously received checkpoint inhibitors. Partial responses were achieved by three dose-escalation patients, of whom one had hepatocellular carcinoma and two had cutaneous melanoma. Peripheral TCRbeta sequencing aimed to test whether ivuxolimab altered TCR sequence diversity and caused clonal T-cell expansion. The monotherapy dose-escalation portion (N ≈ 55 patients) of the phase I ivuxolimab trial is reported in the paper. Findings and caveats that apply to the study as a whole: The antigen specificity of the clonally expanded peripheral T cells was not determined. Clonal expansion of both CD4+ and CD8+ blood T cells was observed from baseline to week 6 at doses 0.1 to 3.0 mg/kg. In the 0.1-3.0 mg/kg groups, partial responders were among the patients with the lowest normalized peripheral clonal expansion, particularly in CD8+ T cells. After ivuxolimab, CD8+ T cells had more expanded clones than CD4+ T cells on average. Low levels of normalized T-cell clonal expansion were also seen in some nonresponding patients.

For sequencing of the TCRbeta CDR3 region, genomic DNA was extracted from the sorted cells. The immunoSEQ Assay was used for sequencing of TCRbeta CDR3 regions. This immuneACCESS table, as held by TCRdb, lists in-frame sequences with V and J called but not all clones. Of the missing ones, under half trace to an unresolved V gene in checked studies; the others have no known cause. The sample records 65,000 to 75,000 clones, 85% of which are singletons. Jointly, the top ten make up 0.8% to 1% of the sample. The clonotype was recovered from an adult with an advanced solid tumor such as melanoma, head and neck, liver or kidney cancer. This material consisted of CD4+ or CD8+ T cells sorted from blood, taken in a trial of the OX40 agonist ivuxolimab. The V gene is TRBV10-3 and the J gene is TRBJ2-7; possibly the D gene is TRBD1, per 7 matching bases. The DNA is as follows: TGTGCCATCAGTATGACAGGGAGGCCTCGTTACGAGCAGTACTTC. Translated, it reads CAISMTGRPRYEQYF.